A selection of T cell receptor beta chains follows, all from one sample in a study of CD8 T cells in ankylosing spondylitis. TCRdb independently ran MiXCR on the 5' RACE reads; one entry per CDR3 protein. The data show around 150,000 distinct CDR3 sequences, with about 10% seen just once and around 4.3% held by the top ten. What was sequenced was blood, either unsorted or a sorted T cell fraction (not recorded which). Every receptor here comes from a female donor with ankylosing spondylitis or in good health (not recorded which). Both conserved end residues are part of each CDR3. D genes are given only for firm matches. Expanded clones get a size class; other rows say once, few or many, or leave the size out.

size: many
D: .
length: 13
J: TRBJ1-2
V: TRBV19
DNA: TGTGCCAGTAAGACGACATCAGAGAGGGGCTACACCTTC
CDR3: CASKTTSERGYTF

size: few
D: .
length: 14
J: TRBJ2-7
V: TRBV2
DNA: TGTGCCAGCCTGGGGGATTTTTTCACATACGAGCAGTACTTC
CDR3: CASLGDFFTYEQYF

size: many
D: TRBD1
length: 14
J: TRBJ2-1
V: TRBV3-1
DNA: TGTGCCAGCAGCCATAGACAGGGGAGAAATGAGCAGTTCTTC
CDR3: CASSHRQGRNEQFF

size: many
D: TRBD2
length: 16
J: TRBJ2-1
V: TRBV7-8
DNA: TGTGCCAGCAGCCCCCACGTTACTAGCGGGATAGGGGAGCAGTTCTTC
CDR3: CASSPHVTSGIGEQFF

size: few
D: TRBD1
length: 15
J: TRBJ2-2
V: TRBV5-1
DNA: TGCGCCAGCAGACCCGACAGGGGTGCCACCGGGGAGCTGTTTTTT
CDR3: CASRPDRGATGELFF

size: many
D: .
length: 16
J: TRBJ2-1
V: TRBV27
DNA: TGTGCCAGCAGAACCACAGGGGGGGGAGTCTACAATGAGCAGTTCTTC
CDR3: CASRTTGGGVYNEQFF

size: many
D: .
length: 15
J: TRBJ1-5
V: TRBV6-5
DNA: TGTGCCAGCAGTTACTCAGGGGCGGTGGAACAGCCCCAGCATTTT
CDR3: CASSYSGAVEQPQHF

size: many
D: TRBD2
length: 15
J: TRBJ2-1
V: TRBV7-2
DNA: TGTGCCAGCAGCCCACTAGCGGGAGGGGCCAATGAGCAGTTCTTC
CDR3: CASSPLAGGANEQFF

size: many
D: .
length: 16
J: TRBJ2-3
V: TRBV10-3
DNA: TGTGCCATCGGGGGGAAGGGGGCGGGGAAGAAAGATACGCAGTATTTT
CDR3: CAIGGKGAGKKDTQYF

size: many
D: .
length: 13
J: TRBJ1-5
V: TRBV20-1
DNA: TGCAGTGCTGTGGGCCAGGGAGGTCAGCCCCAGCATTTT
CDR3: CSAVGQGGQPQHF

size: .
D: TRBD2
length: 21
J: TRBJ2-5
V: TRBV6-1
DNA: TGTGCCAGCAGTGAAGCCAGTTGGCAGCGGACTAGCGGGGGCCTTCAAGAGACCCAGTACTTC
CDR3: CASSEASWQRTSGGLQETQYF

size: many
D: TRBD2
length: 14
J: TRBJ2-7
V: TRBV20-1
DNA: TGCAGTGCTATCCTCACTAGCGGCCCCTACGAGCAGTACTTC
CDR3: CSAILTSGPYEQYF

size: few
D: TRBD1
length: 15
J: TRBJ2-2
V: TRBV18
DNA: TGTGCCAGCTCCCCTATACCTCCGGGACAGGGGGAGCTGTTTTTT
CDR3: CASSPIPPGQGELFF

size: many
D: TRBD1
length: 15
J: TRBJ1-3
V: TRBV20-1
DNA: TGCAGTGCTAGAGGGACAGGGGATGCGGGAAACACCATATATTTT
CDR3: CSARGTGDAGNTIYF

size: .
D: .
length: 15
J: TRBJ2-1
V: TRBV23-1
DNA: TGCGCCAGCAGTCAATCGGGGCTAGTGACAAATGAGCAGTTCTTC
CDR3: CASSQSGLVTNEQFF

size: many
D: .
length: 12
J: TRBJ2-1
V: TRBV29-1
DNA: TGCAGCGTGAGGGGGGGTTATGATGAGCAGTTCTTC
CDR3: CSVRGGYDEQFF

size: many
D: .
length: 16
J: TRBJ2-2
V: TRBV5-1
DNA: TGCGCCAGCAGCTTGGCCGTCAGACTTAACACCGGGGAGCTGTTTTTT
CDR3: CASSLAVRLNTGELFF

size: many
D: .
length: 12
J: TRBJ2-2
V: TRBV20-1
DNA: TGCAGTGCTAGAATACCGGGAGGGGAGCTGTTTTTT
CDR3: CSARIPGGELFF

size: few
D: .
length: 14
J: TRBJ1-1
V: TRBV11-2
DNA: TGTGCCAGCAGCTTCCGGGGGGCGGACACTGAAGCTTTCTTT
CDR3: CASSFRGADTEAFF

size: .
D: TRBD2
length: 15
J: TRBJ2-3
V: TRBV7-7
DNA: TGTGCCAGCAGCCCGCGGGGGGCTAGCACAGATACGCAGTATTTT
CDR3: CASSPRGASTDTQYF

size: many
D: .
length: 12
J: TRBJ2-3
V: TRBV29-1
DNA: TGCAGCGTTCTTGCCCCCACAGATACGCAGTATTTT
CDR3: CSVLAPTDTQYF

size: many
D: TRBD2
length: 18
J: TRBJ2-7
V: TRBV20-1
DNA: TGCAGTGCTAGTAAGGCAATCATGGGACTAGCGACGCCCTACGAGCAGTACTTC
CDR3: CSASKAIMGLATPYEQYF

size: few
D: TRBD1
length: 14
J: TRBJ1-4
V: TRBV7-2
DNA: TGTGCCAGCAGCTTGGGACAGTGGGATGAAAAACTGTTTTTT
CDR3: CASSLGQWDEKLFF

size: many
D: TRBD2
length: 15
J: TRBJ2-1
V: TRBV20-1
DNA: TGCAGTGCTAGGGGAGATCCTAGCGGGAGTCATGAGCAGTTCTTC
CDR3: CSARGDPSGSHEQFF

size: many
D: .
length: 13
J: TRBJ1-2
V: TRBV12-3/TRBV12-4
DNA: TGTGCCAGCAGTTCAAGACTTGGAAGCGGCTACACCTTC
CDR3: CASSSRLGSGYTF

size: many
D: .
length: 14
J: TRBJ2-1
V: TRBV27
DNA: TGTGCCAGCAGTGTGGGAGGTTCCTACAATGAGCAGTTCTTC
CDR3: CASSVGGSYNEQFF

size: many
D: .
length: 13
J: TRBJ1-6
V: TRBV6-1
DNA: TGTGCCAGCAGAGCAAAAGAAAATTCACCCCTCCACTTT
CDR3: CASRAKENSPLHF

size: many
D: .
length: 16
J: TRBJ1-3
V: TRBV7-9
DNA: TGTGCCAGCAGCCCGACCAGGGTCTTCTCTGGAAACACCATATATTTT
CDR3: CASSPTRVFSGNTIYF

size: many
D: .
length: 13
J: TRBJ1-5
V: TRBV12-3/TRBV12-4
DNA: TGTGCCAGCAGGTTAGCAGGGGATCAGCCCCAGCATTTT
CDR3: CASRLAGDQPQHF

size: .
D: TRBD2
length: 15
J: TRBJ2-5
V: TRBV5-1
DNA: TGCGCCAGTTCCCCCTTGGGCGGGAGGGCTGAGACCCAGTACTTC
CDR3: CASSPLGGRAETQYF

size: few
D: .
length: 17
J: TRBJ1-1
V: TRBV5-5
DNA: TGTGCCAGCAGCTTCAGTCCCGGAACTGCCAGGTCGGCTGAAGCTTTCTTT
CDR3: CASSFSPGTARSAEAFF

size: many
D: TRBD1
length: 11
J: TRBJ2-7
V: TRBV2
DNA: TGTGCCAGCAGACCCGACAGGGGGCAGTACTTC
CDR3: CASRPDRGQYF

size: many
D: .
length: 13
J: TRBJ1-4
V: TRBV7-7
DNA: TGTGCCAGCAGCCCCGGGGTGGCTGAAAAACTGTTTTTT
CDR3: CASSPGVAEKLFF

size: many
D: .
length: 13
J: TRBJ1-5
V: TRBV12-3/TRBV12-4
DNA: TGTGCCAGCAGTCCAGGGCGGGGTCAGCCCCAGCATTTT
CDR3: CASSPGRGQPQHF

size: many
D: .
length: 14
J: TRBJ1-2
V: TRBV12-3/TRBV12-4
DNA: TGTGCCAGCAGTTTGGGCCTCCTTGGGGGTGGCTACACCTTC
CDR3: CASSLGLLGGGYTF

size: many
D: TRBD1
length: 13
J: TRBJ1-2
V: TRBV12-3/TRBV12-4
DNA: TGTGCCAGCAACCTACAGGGGAACTATGGCTACACCTTC
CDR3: CASNLQGNYGYTF

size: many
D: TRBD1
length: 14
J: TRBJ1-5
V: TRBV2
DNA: TGTGCCAGCAGTGAAAGACAGGGGAATCAGCCCCAGCATTTT
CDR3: CASSERQGNQPQHF

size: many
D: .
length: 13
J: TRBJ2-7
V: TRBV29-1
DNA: TGCAGCGTTGAAGATTTGGACATCTACGAGCAGTACTTC
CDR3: CSVEDLDIYEQYF

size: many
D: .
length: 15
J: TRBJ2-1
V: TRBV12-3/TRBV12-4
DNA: TGTGCCAGCAGTTTAGACAGGGAGGCCCCCAATGAGCAGTTCTTC
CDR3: CASSLDREAPNEQFF

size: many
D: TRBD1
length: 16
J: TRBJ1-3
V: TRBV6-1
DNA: TGTGCCAGCAGGGTACAGGGGGCCAATTCTGGAAACACCATATATTTT
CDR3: CASRVQGANSGNTIYF

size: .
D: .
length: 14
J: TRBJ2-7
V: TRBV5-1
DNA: TGCGCCAGCAGCTTGGCCTTCAGTGACTACGAGCAGTACTTC
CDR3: CASSLAFSDYEQYF

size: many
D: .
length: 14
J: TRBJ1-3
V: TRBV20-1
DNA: TGCAGTGCCCCGTCAAGCAGCTCTGGAAACACCATATATTTT
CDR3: CSAPSSSSGNTIYF

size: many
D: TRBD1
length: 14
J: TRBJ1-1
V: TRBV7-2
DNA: TGTGCCAGCACTTTATCGGGACAGCGTACTGAAGCTTTCTTT
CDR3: CASTLSGQRTEAFF

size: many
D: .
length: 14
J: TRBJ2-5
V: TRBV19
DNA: TGTGCCAGTAGTACTCAGGGAACGATGGAGACCCAGTACTTC
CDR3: CASSTQGTMETQYF

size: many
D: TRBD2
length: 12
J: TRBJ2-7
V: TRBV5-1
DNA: TGCGCCAGCCGCGTGACTAGCGGCGAGCAGTACTTC
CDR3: CASRVTSGEQYF

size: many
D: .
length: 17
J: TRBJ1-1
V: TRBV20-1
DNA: TGCAGTGCTAGAGATCGGCGCGGCCAGAACAGGAACACTGAAGCTTTCTTT
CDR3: CSARDRRGQNRNTEAFF

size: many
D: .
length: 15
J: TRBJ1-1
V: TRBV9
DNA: TGTGCCAGCAGCGCCGAATCAGGGGCGGACACTGAAGCTTTCTTT
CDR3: CASSAESGADTEAFF

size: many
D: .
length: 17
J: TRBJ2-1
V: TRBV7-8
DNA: TGTGCCAGCAGCTTTAGAGGGGGGGGGCAGGGCCTTGGTGAGCAGTTCTTC
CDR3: CASSFRGGGQGLGEQFF

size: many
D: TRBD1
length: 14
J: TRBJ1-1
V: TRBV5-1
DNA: TGCGCCAGCAGCGAACGGACAGGGGGGCTCGCAGCTTTCTTT
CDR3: CASSERTGGLAAFF

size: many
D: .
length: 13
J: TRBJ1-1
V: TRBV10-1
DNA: TGCGCCAGCAGTGATGGAGGGAACACTGAAGCTTTCTTT
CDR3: CASSDGGNTEAFF